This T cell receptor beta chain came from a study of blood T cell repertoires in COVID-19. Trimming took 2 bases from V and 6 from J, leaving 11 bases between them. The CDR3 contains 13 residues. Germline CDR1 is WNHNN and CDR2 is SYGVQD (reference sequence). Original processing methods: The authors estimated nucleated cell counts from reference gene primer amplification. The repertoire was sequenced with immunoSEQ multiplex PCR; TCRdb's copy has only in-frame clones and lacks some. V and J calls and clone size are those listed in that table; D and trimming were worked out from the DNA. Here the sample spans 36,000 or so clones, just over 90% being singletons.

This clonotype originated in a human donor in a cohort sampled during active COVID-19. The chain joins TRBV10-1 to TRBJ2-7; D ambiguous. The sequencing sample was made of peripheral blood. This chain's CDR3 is CASSETEFSEQYF. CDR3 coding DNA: TGCGCCAGCAGTGAGACGGAGTTCAGCGAGCAGTACTTC.